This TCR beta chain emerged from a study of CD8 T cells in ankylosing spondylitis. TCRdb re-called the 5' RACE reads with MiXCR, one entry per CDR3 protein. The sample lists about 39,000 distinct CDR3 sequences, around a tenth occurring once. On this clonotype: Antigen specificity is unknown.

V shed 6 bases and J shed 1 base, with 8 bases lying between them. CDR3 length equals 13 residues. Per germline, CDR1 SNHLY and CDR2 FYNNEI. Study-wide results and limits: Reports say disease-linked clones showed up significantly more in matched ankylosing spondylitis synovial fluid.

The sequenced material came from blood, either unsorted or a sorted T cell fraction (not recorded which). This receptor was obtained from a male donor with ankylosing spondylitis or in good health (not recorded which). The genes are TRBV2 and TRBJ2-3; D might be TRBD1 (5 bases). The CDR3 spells CASSEQGTDTQYF. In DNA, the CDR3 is TGTGCCAGCAGCGAACAGGGCACAGATACGCAGTATTTT.